This TCR beta chain derives from a study of blood T cell repertoires in COVID-19. Overall study: Sites across the United States, Italy and Spain contributed samples from acute and convalescent COVID-19. The cDNA or gDNA used as material had been derived from T cells, B-cell-depleted T cells, or PBMCs.

The germline V and J ends were trimmed by 2 bases and 8 bases, with 6 bases remaining between them. The CDR3 length is 11 residues. From germline, CDR1 is MNHEY and CDR2 SMNVEV (reference sequence). How the authors handled the data: Amplification from reference gene primers served as the basis for estimated nucleated cell counts. TCRdb's table, derived via immunoSEQ multiplex PCR, lists solely in-frame clones and lacks some. V, J and clone size are taken as reported in that table, and D and trimming were inferred from the DNA itself. The sample carries some 200,000 clones, around 91% recorded once. Sequencing was done on a sample of peripheral blood. The gene calls are TRBV27 and TRBJ1-1; no firm D call. The origin of this receptor is a woman aged 40 to 50 with acute or convalescent COVID-19. CDR3 sequence (DNA): TGTGCCAGCAGTTTAGGAGGAGAAGCTTTCTTT. It encodes CASSLGGEAFF.